This TCR beta chain stems from a study of OX40 agonist ivuxolimab in advanced cancers. Study background: The patients got ivuxolimab, which is an agonistic anti-OX40 (CD134) antibody. The dose-escalation cohort had hepatocellular carcinoma, melanoma, renal cell or head and neck cancer.

With 4 bases clipped from V and 2 bases from J, the junction kept 5 bases outside the gene matches. The CDR3 totals 14 residues. The germline V gene has CDR1 MNHEY and CDR2 SMNVEV (reference sequence). Some clones are missing from TCRdb's copy, which holds only in-frame ones; the method was immunoSEQ multiplex PCR. The table has approximately 84,000 clones, under 95% seen once. Specimen: CD4+ or CD8+ T cells sorted from blood, collected in a trial of the OX40 agonist ivuxolimab. The TCR was taken from an adult with an advanced solid tumor such as melanoma, head and neck, liver or kidney cancer. V and J are TRBV27 and TRBJ2-7; the match to TRBD1 covers 7 bases. CDR3 nucleotide sequence: TGTGCCAGCAGTTCTGGGACAGCGACCTACGAGCAGTACTTC. Protein: CASSSGTATYEQYF.